This passage covers 21 T cell receptor beta chains from one sample sequenced in a study of cytomegalovirus exposure and HLA in healthy donors. Primers: 60 Vbeta forward and 13 Jbeta reverse. The data were produced by immunoSEQ multiplex PCR, yet TCRdb's version contains in-frame clones alone and is incomplete. The table includes about 200,000 clones, 75% to 90% detected once. Sample: PBMCs. The receptors shown here come from a woman in her forties or fifties in good health and CMV-seropositive.

This clone has more than one count but fewer than ten. The chain couples TRBV19 to TRBJ2-4; maybe TRBD2 (7 bases). CDR3 length: 15 residues. Germline-derived CDR1 and CDR2 are LNHDA and SQIVND (reference sequence). V was pared by 3 bases and J by 0 bases, with 9 bases between. CDR3 protein: CASSMGGLAKNIQYF. DNA for the CDR3: TGTGCCAGTAGTATGGGGGGGCTAGCCAAAAACATTCAGTACTTC.

The V gene is TRBV28, the J gene TRBJ2-3, with 12 bases identical to TRBD2. This CDR3 spans 16 amino acids. Trimming cost V 5 bases and J 5 bases; bases outside gene matches: 8. Germline V gene lookup returns CDR1 MDHEN and CDR2 SYDVKM. CDR3 in DNA: TGTGCCAGCAGTCAAGGACTAGCGGGATACATAGATACGCAGTATTTT. This sequence encodes CASSQGLAGYIDTQYF.

The chain uses TRBV28 and TRBJ2-6; D may be TRBD2 (5 bases). This CDR3 contains 16 residues. Germline loops: CDR1 MDHEN, CDR2 SYDVKM. The V end was cut by 8 bases, the J end by 0 bases, with 14 bases between. The CDR3 region has the DNA TGTGCCAGCGCCCCCTCGGGGAACTCTGGGGCCAACGTCCTGACTTTC. Encoded protein: CASAPSGNSGANVLTF.

Regarding this clone: An end of the junction differs from the germline gene, which may be a read error. J is TRBJ2-6 and V is TRBV4-1, with D perhaps TRBD1 (6 bases). CDR1 MGHRA and CDR2 YSYEKL come from the germline V gene. This CDR3 is 17 amino acids long. DNA for the CDR3: TGCGCCAGCAGCCAATCGGGACACCTCTCTGGGGCCAACGGCCTGACTTTC. Its translation: CASSQSGHLSGANGLTF.

This clone was observed a few times. The chain uses TRBV30 and TRBJ2-7, with D perhaps matching TRBD1 (5 bases). V was pared by 3 bases and J by 1 base, with 7 bases between. This CDR3 has 12 amino acids. Per the germline V gene, CDR1 is GTSNPN and CDR2 is SVGIG (reference sequence). CDR3 coding DNA: TGTGCCTGGAGGACAGATTCCTACGAGCAGTACTTC. Protein product: CAWRTDSYEQYF. Variable domain in full (rest from reference TRBV30 and TRBJ2-7): SQTIHQWPATLVQPVGSPLSLECTVEGTSNPNLYWYRQAAGRGLQLLFYSVGIGQISSEVPQNLSASRPQDRQFILSSKKLLLSDSGFYLCAWRTDSYEQYFGPGTRLTVT.

The chain uses TRBV28 and TRBJ1-5; 10 nucleotides agree with TRBD1. This CDR3 comprises 16 residues. From germline, CDR1 is MDHEN and CDR2 SYDVKM. The V and J ends lost 6 bases and 6 bases, in that order; junction bases with no gene match: 11. The CDR3 loop reads CASRYRDRGFFQPQHF. The CDR3 DNA is TGTGCCAGCAGGTACCGGGACAGGGGATTTTTTCAGCCCCAGCATTTT.

The genes are TRBV5-8 and TRBJ2-7; D is ambiguous. This CDR3 has 12 amino acids. Germline CDR1 reads SGHTS; CDR2 reads YDEGEE. Trimming pared 2 bases from V and 6 bases from J, leaving 9 bases between. CDR3 DNA sequence: TGTGCCAGCAGCTTAATCTCTCCCGAGCAGTACTTC. Amino acid sequence: CASSLISPEQYF.

The chain links TRBV6-5 to TRBJ1-1; 7 nucleotides line up with TRBD1. The J segment lost 5 bases and the V segment lost 6 bases, leaving 6 bases of the junction unmatched. The CDR3 runs 13 residues. Germline CDR1 MNHEY, CDR2 SVGAGI. The CDR3 nucleotides read TGTGCCAGCAGCGAGACAGGGCTGACTGAAGCTTTCTTT. It codes for CASSETGLTEAFF.

Points on this clone: Other DNA sequences from this sample encode an identical CDR3 as well. The chain recombines TRBV7-9 with TRBJ2-1; 12 positions match TRBD2. The CDR3 consists of 15 residues. Trimming removed 2 bases from V and 4 bases from J; junction bases left unmatched: 0. From germline, CDR1 is SEHNR and CDR2 FQNEAQ (reference sequence). The CDR3 coding sequence is TGTGCCAGCAGCTTACTAGCGGGGGGGTACAATGAGCAGTTCTTC. Translation gives CASSLLAGGYNEQFF.

The chain carries TRBV14 and TRBJ1-5, with TRBD1 matching 8 bases. CDR1 and CDR2 from the germline V gene are SGHDN and FVKESK. V gave up 0 bases and J gave up 4 bases; unmatched junction bases: 20. The CDR3 spans 21 residues. CDR3 in DNA: TGTGCCAGCAGCCAAGAATTAATCCTTATAGCGTGGACAGGGTCAAATCAGCCCCAGCATTTT. It codes for CASSQELILIAWTGSNQPQHF. Full variable domain (missing parts from reference TRBV14 and TRBJ1-5): EAGVTQFPSHSVIEKGQTVTLRCDPISGHDNLYWYRRVMGKEIKFLLHFVKESKQDESGMPNNRFLAERTGGTYSTLKVQPAELEDSGVYFCASSQELILIAWTGSNQPQHFGDGTRLSIL.

Regarding this clone: This sample also contains other DNA sequences that code for the same CDR3. The rearrangement joins TRBV27 to TRBJ2-7, with D maybe TRBD2 (6 bases). Trimming removed 2 bases at V and 2 bases at J, with 13 bases between. Per the germline V gene, CDR1 is MNHEY and CDR2 is SMNVEV (reference sequence). This CDR3 contains 15 residues. The CDR3 sequence is CASSLGSSGAYEQYF. As DNA, the CDR3 is TGTGCCAGCAGTTTAGGGTCGTCGGGGGCCTACGAGCAGTACTTC.

CDR3 region: CASSFGGNFAPLHF. CDR3 DNA sequence: TGCGCCAGCAGCTTTGGGGGGAATTTTGCACCCCTCCACTTT. The chain couples TRBV5-1 to TRBJ1-6; D is possibly TRBD1 (5 bases). The CDR3 has 14 residues. Trimming took 2 bases from V and 11 from J, leaving 14 bases between them. Germline CDR1 reads SGHRS; CDR2 reads YFSETQ.

About this clone itself: At one end the junction does not follow the germline gene, possibly because of a read error. This chain connects TRBV7-9 to TRBJ2-5; TRBD1 aligns across 9 bases. From germline, CDR1 is SEHNR and CDR2 FQNEAQ (reference sequence). The CDR3 sequence is 16 residues long. The CDR3 reads CSSSLGETGGQETQYF. As DNA, the CDR3 is TGTTCCAGCAGCTTAGGGGAGACAGGGGGGCAAGAGACCCAGTACTTC.

This chain uses TRBV19 with TRBJ1-1; tentatively, D is TRBD1 (5 bases). The CDR3 length is 14 residues. V dropped 5 bases and J dropped 0 bases, with 10 bases sitting between them. Germline V CDR1 and CDR2: LNHDA, SQIVND (reference sequence). The CDR3 DNA is TGTGCCAGTAGTGCACAGGCCATGAACACTGAAGCTTTCTTT. Its translation: CASSAQAMNTEAFF.

This chain connects TRBV10-2 to TRBJ2-3; 10 bases agree with TRBD2. CDR1 and CDR2 (germline): WSHSY, SAAADI. The ends lost 6 bases at V and 2 bases at J; junction bases unmatched: 2. The CDR3 runs 14 residues. CDR3 sequence (DNA): TGCGCCAGCAGGCTAGCGGGGGTCACAGATACGCAGTATTTT. It codes for CASRLAGVTDTQYF.

This chain uses TRBV18 with TRBJ2-1; D might be TRBD2 (6 bases). Germline V CDR1 and CDR2: KGHSH, LQKENI. There are 15 residues in the CDR3. Trimming shortened V by 0 bases and J by 8 bases, and 14 bases separated the two germline ends. DNA of the CDR3: TGTGCCAGCTCACCACCGCGGGATGGGACTCATGAGCAGTTCTTC. It yields the protein CASSPPRDGTHEQFF.

V gene TRBV7-2 combines with J gene TRBJ2-3, with TRBD2 matching 16 bases. The V and J ends lost 4 bases and 6 bases, in that order; junction bases with no gene match: 1. The CDR3 covers 15 residues. Per germline, CDR1 SGHTA and CDR2 FQGNSA. The CDR3: CASSWGLAGGDTQYF. The CDR3 bases are TGTGCCAGCAGCTGGGGACTAGCGGGAGGGGATACGCAGTATTTT.

The chain has TRBV5-4 and TRBJ2-6, with TRBD1 matching 7 bases. The V segment lost 1 base and the J segment 2 bases; nucleotides outside the gene matches: 3. Germline assignment: CDR1 SGHNT and CDR2 YYREEE (reference sequence). The CDR3 spans 16 residues. The CDR3 loop reads CASSLMRGPGANVLTF. For the CDR3, the DNA is TGTGCCAGCAGCTTGATGAGGGGGCCTGGGGCCAACGTCCTGACTTTC.

The chain has TRBV28 and TRBJ2-2, with D perhaps TRBD1 (6 bases). The CDR3 loop spans 13 amino acids. V was pared by 7 bases and J by 7 bases, with 13 bases between. Per the germline V gene, CDR1 is MDHEN and CDR2 is SYDVKM. DNA for the CDR3: TGTGCCAGCACCTCAGGGGTAGGCGGGGAGCTGTTTTTT. This sequence encodes CASTSGVGGELFF.

The chain recombines TRBV19 with TRBJ2-5; possibly TRBD2 for D (6 bases). V lost 5 bases and J lost 3, with 16 bases in between. Germline V gene sequence: CDR1 LNHDA, CDR2 SQIVND (reference sequence). The CDR3 extends over 15 amino acids. The CDR3 here is CASSPVGLKEETQYF. CDR3 bases: TGTGCCAGTAGTCCGGTGGGACTCAAAGAAGAGACCCAGTACTTC.

Note on this clone: At the DNA level, this CDR3 is encoded by other sequences in the same sample as well. This rearrangement joins TRBV2 to TRBJ1-6; a weak D match, TRBD1 (5 bases). There are 14 residues in the CDR3. V was shortened by 3 bases and J by 7 bases, with 10 bases between the two germline ends. CDR1 is SNHLY and CDR2 is FYNNEI in the germline V gene. CDR3 protein: CASSEGQGNSPLHF. The CDR3 nucleotides are TGTGCCAGCAGTGAGGGGCAGGGAAATTCACCCCTCCACTTT.